The clone carrying this T cell receptor beta chain was detected only a few times. Naive CD8 cells lacked CD45RO and underwent positive selection for CCR7, leaving out terminally differentiated effector memory CD45RA+ cells. The sample belongs to a study of shared clonotypes between healthy human individuals. The J segment lost 9 bases and the V segment lost 10 bases, leaving 6 bases of the junction unmatched. Germline V lookup: CDR1 SGHDT, CDR2 YYEEEE. The CDR3 length is 13 residues. Profiling relied on immunoSEQ multiplex PCR, and the TCRdb table lists in-frame clones only, not all of them. The repertoire includes 2 million or so clones, roughly 95% of them detected once, and approximately 1.2% sits in the top ten.

The J gene is TRBJ2-1, the V gene TRBV5-6; 14 nucleotides line up with TRBD2. The TCR originated in a man between 18 and 29 years old in good health. The sequenced material came from naive CD8+ T cells sorted from blood. The CDR3, as DNA: TGTGCCGGGGGACTAGCGGGAGCTGGTGAGCAGTTCTTC. It specifies CAGGLAGAGEQFF. The full variable domain, its missing parts supplied by reference TRBV5-6 and TRBJ2-1, is DAGVTQSPTHLIKTRGQQVTLRCSPKSGHDTVSWYQQALGQGPQFIFQYYEEEERQRGNFPDRFSGHQFPNYSSELNVNALLLGDSALYLCAGGLAGAGEQFFGPGTRLTVL.